This TCR beta chain was identified during a study of a mutant IDH1 vaccine in newly diagnosed glioma (dated by TCRdb to the early 2020s). Some background on the complete study: Vaccination began 4-6 weeks after radiotherapy alone, or alongside temozolomide cycles in the chemotherapy-containing groups. The week-35 safety follow-up was designated visit V12, and the week-47 end of study was designated visit V13. Peripheral blood was collected at six visits: V03 (baseline), V05, V07, V10, V12 and V13. Prior to enrollment, standard therapy consisting of radiotherapy alone, temozolomide alone, or radiochemotherapy with temozolomide had been administered to patients, with the combination being received by most patients. The roughly 34 treated patients were approximately 62% male and around 40% female, with a mean age of approximately 40 years. Longitudinal TCRB deep sequencing was performed for around 23 treated patients wherever samples were available for exploratory analyses. The research as a whole found: Immune responses induced by the vaccine were seen in more than 85% of patients across multiple MHC alleles. It was noted by the authors that analyses of patient blood samples could not be reproduced owing to sample limitations. Selection of PBMC samples for TCRB deep sequencing was based on availability. No apparent relationship was observed between pseudoprogression and alterations in the top peripheral T cell clonotypes detected by TCRB sequencing.

Note on this clone: Its antigen is not yet known. The input lacks base qualities; no much larger clone sits a single base away.

The CDR3 measures 14 amino acids from cysteine to phenylalanine. Only the CDR3 region is kept as DNA, spanning 42 bases read in frame from base 1. CDR1 and CDR2 are read off the germline V gene as MNHNS and SASEGT. Cut back by 5 bases and 1 base, the V and J ends lie 11 bases apart. The time point label, read with the paper, signifies: week 47, end of study. Each vaccine dose was 300 ug of a 20-mer mutant IDH1 peptide in Montanide, given subcutaneously with topical imiquimod. Patients were given eight vaccinations, in weeks 1, 3, 5, 7, 11, 15, 19 and 23, which matched visits V03 through V10. Newly diagnosed WHO grade 3 or 4 IDH1-mutant astrocytomas showing loss of nuclear ATRX were present in the donors. The samples were drawn from NOA16, a multicentre, single-arm, open-label phase I trial in Germany that tested a mutant IDH1 peptide vaccine in humans for the first time. Genomic DNA for TCRB sequencing was extracted from EDTA blood using the DNeasy Blood and Tissue Kit.

Receptor amplification or capture employed the immunoSEQ multiplex PCR assay. The hsTCRB Kit was used according to the manufacturer's protocol to amplify rearranged TCR beta chain sequences. An Illumina MiSeq was used to sequence the TCRB libraries. In the authors' own workflow: Demultiplexing, trimming and gene mapping were performed with the kit vendor's proprietary platform. The table comes from immuneACCESS by way of TCRdb, which keeps in-frame sequences with V and J called. Part of the clones is missing from these tables; in studies checked, under half for an unresolved V gene and the rest for unknown reasons. D and trimming come from the DNA, and the V and J calls and clone size come from that table. This sample has over 75,000 clones in its table, and approximately 80% of those were observed once. Under 6.5% of the sample goes to the ten largest clones.

This receptor was obtained from a man in his forties with glioma. The chain links TRBV6-1 with TRBJ1-1; the D gene is perhaps TRBD1, from 5 matching bases. Specimen: PBMCs, collected from a glioma patient whose treatment included an IDH1 peptide vaccine. The DNA is as follows: TGTGCCAGCAGTCCACCCACAGGGAACACTGAAGCTTTCTTT. The resulting protein is CASSPPTGNTEAFF.